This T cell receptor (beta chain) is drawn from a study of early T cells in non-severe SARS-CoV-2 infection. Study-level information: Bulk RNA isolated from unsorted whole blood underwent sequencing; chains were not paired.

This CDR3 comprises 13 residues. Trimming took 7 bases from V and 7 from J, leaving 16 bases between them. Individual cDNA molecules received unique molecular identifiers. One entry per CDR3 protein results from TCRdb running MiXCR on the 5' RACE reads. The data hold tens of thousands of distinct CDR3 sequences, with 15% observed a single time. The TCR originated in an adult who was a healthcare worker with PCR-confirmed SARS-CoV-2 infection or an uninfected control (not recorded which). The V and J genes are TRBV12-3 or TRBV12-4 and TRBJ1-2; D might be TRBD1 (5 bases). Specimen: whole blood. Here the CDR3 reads CASKGSGTGGYTF. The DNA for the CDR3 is TGTGCCAGCAAGGGGTCAGGGACCGGTGGCTACACCTTC.